The source of this T cell receptor (beta chain) is a study of cytomegalovirus exposure and HLA in healthy donors. General study results and limits: Rare TCR sequences predominated, though certain public TCRs were found in many donors.

Researchers ran the PCR with 60 Vbeta and 13 Jbeta primers. Here immunoSEQ multiplex PCR was the method, and the copy in TCRdb shows in-frame clones only, minus some. Of over 95,000 clones in the sample, 70% to 80% are singletons; the top ten hold 2% to 3%. About this clone: Its antigen remains unidentified.

Germline V lookup: CDR1 SNHLY, CDR2 FYNNEI. V was pared by 11 bases and J by 0 bases, with 10 bases between. The CDR3 spans 12 residues. Sample: PBMCs. The chain has TRBV2 and TRBJ1-1, with D perhaps matching TRBD1 (5 bases). This sequence originates from a female donor in good health and CMV-seronegative. CDR3 in amino acids: CAGGGVNTEAFF. The CDR3 bases are TGTGCCGGTGGGGGGGTGAACACTGAAGCTTTCTTT. Together with reference TRBV2 and TRBJ1-1, the CDR3 gives the full variable domain: EPEVTQTPSHQVTQMGQEVILRCVPISNHLYFYWYRQILGQKVEFLVSFYNNEISEKSEIFDDQFSVERPDGSNFTLKIRSTKLEDSAMYFCAGGGVNTEAFFGQGTRLTVV.